The entry below describes one T cell receptor beta chain. This record belongs to a study of blood T cell repertoires in COVID-19. Study context: Samples came from the United States, Italy and Spain, spanning acute and convalescent COVID-19. The cDNA or gDNA used as material had been derived from T cells, B-cell-depleted T cells, or PBMCs.

The CDR3 has 16 amino acids. Trimming took 3 bases from V and 3 from J; bases not matched to a gene: 5. Germline-derived CDR1 and CDR2 are SEHNR and FQNEAQ (reference sequence). In the authors' methods: Amplification of reference gene primers provided the estimated nucleated cell counts. Sequencing used immunoSEQ multiplex PCR; TCRdb keeps in-frame clones, though not all of them. That table gives V, J and clone size, and the DNA gave D and trimming. The profile shows about 370,000 clones, roughly 89% of them singletons. Sequenced: peripheral blood. This sequence originates from a man aged 18 to 30 with active or convalescent COVID-19. The chain carries TRBV7-9 and TRBJ2-1; 10 nucleotides align to TRBD1. The CDR3 sequence: CASSFGRDRGYNEQFF. In DNA form, the CDR3 reads TGTGCCAGCAGCTTTGGCCGGGACAGGGGCTACAATGAGCAGTTCTTC.